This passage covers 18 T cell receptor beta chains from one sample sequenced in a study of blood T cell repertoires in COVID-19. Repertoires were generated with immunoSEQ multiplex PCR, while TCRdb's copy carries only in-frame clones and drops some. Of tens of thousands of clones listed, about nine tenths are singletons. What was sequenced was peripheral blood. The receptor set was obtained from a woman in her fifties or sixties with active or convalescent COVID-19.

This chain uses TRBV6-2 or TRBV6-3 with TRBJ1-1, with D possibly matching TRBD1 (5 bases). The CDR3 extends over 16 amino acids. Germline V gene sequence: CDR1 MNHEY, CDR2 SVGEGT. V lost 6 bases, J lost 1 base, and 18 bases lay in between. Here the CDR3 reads CASSPTPDSPNTEAFF. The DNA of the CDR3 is TGTGCCAGCAGCCCTACACCCGACAGCCCGAACACTGAAGCTTTCTTT.

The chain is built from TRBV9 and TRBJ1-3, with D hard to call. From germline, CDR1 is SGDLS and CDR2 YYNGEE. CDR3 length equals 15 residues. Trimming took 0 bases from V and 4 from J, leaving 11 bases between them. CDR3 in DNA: TGTGCCAGCAGCGTAGAAGAGGGAACCGGAAACACCATATATTTT. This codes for CASSVEEGTGNTIYF.

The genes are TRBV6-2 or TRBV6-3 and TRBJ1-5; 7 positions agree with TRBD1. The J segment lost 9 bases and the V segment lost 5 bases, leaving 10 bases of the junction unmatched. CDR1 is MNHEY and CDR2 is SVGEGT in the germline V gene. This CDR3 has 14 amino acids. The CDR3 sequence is CASSTDRAWGPQHF. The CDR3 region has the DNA TGTGCCAGCAGTACCGACAGGGCCTGGGGGCCCCAGCATTTT.

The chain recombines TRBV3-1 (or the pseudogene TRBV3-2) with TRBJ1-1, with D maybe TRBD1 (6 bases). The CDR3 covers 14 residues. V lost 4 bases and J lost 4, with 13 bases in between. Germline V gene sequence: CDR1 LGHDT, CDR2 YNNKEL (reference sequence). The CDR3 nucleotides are TGTGCCAGCAGCCCCGGGGGGGCCGGCACTGAAGCTTTCTTT. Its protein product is CASSPGGAGTEAFF.

The DNA of the CDR3 is TGTGCCAGTAGTATGGTCAGGGGGGCAGATACGCAGTATTTT. Its translation is CASSMVRGADTQYF. V and J are TRBV19 and TRBJ2-3; tentatively, D is TRBD1 (7 bases). Trimming took 3 bases from V and 4 from J, leaving 11 bases between them. Germline V gene data show CDR1 as LNHDA and CDR2 as SQIVND (reference sequence). The CDR3 extends over 14 amino acids.

As DNA, the CDR3 is TGTGCCAGCAGCTCGACTATCGGTTACAATCAGCCCCAGCATTTT. Residues: CASSSTIGYNQPQHF. The V gene is TRBV7-9, the J gene TRBJ1-5; D unclear. Germline assignment: CDR1 SEHNR and CDR2 FQNEAQ (reference sequence). The CDR3 spans 15 residues. V lost 4 bases and J 3 bases, leaving 13 bases between the germline ends.

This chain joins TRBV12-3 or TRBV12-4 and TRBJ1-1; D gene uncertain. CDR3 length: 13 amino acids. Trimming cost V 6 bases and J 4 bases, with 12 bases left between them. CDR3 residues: CASRRGSGTEAFF. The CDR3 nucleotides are TGTGCCAGCAGACGAGGATCGGGCACTGAAGCTTTCTTT.

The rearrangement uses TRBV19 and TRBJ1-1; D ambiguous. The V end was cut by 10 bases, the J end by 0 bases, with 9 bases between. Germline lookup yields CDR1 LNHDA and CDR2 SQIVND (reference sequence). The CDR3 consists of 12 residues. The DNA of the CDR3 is TGTGCCACTTCGCACATGAACACTGAAGCTTTCTTT. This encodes CATSHMNTEAFF.

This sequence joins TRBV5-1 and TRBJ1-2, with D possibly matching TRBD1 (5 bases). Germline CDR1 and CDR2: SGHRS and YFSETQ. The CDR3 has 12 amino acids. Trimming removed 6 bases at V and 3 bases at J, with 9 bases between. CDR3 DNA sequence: TGCGCCAGCACTGACAGATACTATGGCTACACCTTC. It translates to CASTDRYYGYTF.

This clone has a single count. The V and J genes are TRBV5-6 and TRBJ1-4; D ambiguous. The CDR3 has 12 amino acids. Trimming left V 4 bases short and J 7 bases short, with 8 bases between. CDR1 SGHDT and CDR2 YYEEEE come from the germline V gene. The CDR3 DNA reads TGTGCCAGCAGCGATAGACTTGAAAAACTGTTTTTT. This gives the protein CASSDRLEKLFF. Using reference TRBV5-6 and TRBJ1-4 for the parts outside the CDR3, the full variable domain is DAGVTQSPTHLIKTRGQQVTLRCSPKSGHDTVSWYQQALGQGPQFIFQYYEEEERQRGNFPDRFSGHQFPNYSSELNVNALLLGDSALYLCASSDRLEKLFFGSGTQLSVL.

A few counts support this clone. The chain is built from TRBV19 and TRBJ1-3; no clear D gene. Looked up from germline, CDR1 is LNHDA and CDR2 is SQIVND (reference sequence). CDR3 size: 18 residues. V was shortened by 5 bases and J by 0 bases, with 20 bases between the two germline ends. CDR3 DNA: TGTGCCAGTAGTTCGAGAGGATCCGTCCCCATCTCTGGAAACACCATATATTTT. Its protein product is CASSSRGSVPISGNTIYF.

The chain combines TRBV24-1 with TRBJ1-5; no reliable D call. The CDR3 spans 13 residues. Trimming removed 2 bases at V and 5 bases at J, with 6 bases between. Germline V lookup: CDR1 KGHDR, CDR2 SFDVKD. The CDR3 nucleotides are TGTGCCACCAGTGATTATGCGGATCAGCCCCAGCATTTT. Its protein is CATSDYADQPQHF.

The CDR3 sequence is CASSIETGPVGQPQHF. Written as DNA, the CDR3 is TGTGCCAGTAGTATTGAGACAGGGCCTGTTGGTCAGCCCCAGCATTTT. The chain carries TRBV19 and TRBJ1-5, with 7 bases aligning to TRBD1. Germline V gene data show CDR1 as LNHDA and CDR2 as SQIVND (reference sequence). Trimming took 3 bases from V and 6 from J; bases not matched to a gene: 11. The CDR3 totals 16 residues.

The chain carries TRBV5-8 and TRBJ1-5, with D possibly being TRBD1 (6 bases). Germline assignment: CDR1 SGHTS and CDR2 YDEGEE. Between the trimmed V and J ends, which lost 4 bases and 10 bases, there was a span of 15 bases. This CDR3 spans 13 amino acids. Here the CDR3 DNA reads TGTGCCAGCAGCCTTCCAGGGGAACAACCCCAGCATTTT. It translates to CASSLPGEQPQHF.

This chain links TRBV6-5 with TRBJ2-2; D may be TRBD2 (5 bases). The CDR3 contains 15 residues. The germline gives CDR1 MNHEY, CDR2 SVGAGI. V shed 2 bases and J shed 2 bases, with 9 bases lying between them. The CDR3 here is CASSYVGRNTGELFF. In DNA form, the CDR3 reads TGTGCCAGCAGTTACGTGGGGAGAAACACCGGGGAGCTGTTTTTT.

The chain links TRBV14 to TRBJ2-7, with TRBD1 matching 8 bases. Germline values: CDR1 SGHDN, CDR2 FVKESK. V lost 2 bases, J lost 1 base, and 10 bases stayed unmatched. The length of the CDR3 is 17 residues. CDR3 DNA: TGTGCCAGCAGCCAAATCCTGGGGACAGGAGGTTCCTACGAGCAGTACTTC. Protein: CASSQILGTGGSYEQYF.

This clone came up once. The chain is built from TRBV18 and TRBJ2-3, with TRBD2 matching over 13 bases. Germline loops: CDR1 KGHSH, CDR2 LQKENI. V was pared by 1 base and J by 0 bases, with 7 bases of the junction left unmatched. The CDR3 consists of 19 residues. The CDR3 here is CASSPLGTSGAASTDTQYF. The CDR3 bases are TGTGCCAGCTCACCACTTGGGACTAGCGGGGCTGCTAGCACAGATACGCAGTATTTT.

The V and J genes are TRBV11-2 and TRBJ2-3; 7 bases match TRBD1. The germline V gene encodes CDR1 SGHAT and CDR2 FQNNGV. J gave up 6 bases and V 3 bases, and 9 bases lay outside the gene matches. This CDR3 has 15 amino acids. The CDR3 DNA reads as TGTGCCAGCAGCTTCCCCATGGCAGGGGGTGATACGCAGTATTTT. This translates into CASSFPMAGGDTQYF.